The source of this T cell receptor (beta chain) is a study of identical twins. On this clonotype itself: Its cognate antigen is unknown.

Template switching created a universal primer site, and the cDNA included unique molecular identifiers. One entry per CDR3 protein, called by TCRdb with MiXCR from the 5' RACE reads. Of about 530,000 distinct CDR3 sequences in the sample, about 16% were seen once. Findings and caveats of the study: Analyses of zero insertions could be partly confounded by invariant MAIT and iNKT cells. Carriage of fewer insertions was seen in abundant cord blood beta clonotypes, whereas memory repertoires showed none. Twin-shared out-of-frame alpha sequences were enriched for low generation probability.

These data also formed part of another study, on yellow fever vaccine responses in identical twins.

Material: CD4+ T cells sorted from blood. This sequence originates from a young woman in good health.

In DNA, the CDR3 is TGTGCCAGCAGCTACAACACAGGGGCCGACGAGCAGTACGTC. Amino acid sequence: CASSYNTGADEQYV. This chain joins TRBV7-9 and TRBJ2-7, with 7 nucleotides matching TRBD1. This CDR3 has 14 amino acids. The V gene end was trimmed by 4 bases and the J gene end by 5 bases; junction bases not matched to a gene: 8. Germline V gene lookup returns CDR1 SEHNR and CDR2 FQNEAQ (reference sequence).